The TCR beta chain under discussion was sequenced for a study of T cells in Graves' hyperthyroidism and ophthalmopathy. Notes on the study in general: Ophthalmopathy stood apart from stable hyperthyroidism in a 13 V-J model.

RNA transcripts yielded amplified TCR beta CDR3 regions. HTBI primers were used for first-round RT-PCR of the TCR CDR3. TCRdb itself ran the multiplex PCR reads through MiXCR, one entry per CDR3 protein. The sample shows about 290,000 distinct CDR3 sequences, 12% to 15% of them seen only once. V lost 6 bases to trimming and J lost 14 bases, with 7 bases between them. The CDR3 covers 8 residues. Looked up from germline, CDR1 is MNHEY and CDR2 is SMNVEV (reference sequence). This clonotype was recorded at least ten times. Its target is not known. Hyperthyroidism was newly diagnosed in patients aged 18 to 65 (duration under 2 months). Those patients with uncontrolled infection, other autoimmune disease, pregnancy or lactation were excluded. For the diagnoses, clinical symptoms, serum thyroxine and TRAb, thyroid ultrasound and orbital computed tomography were used.

Sequenced input: blood. This rearrangement joins TRBV27 to TRBJ2-5; the D is unclear. This receptor was identified in a woman between 35 and 50 years old with Graves' hyperthyroidism. The CDR3 sequence is CASRFQYF. Written as DNA, the CDR3 is TGTGCCAGCAGATTCCAATACTTC.